The T cell receptor beta chain described here comes from a study of early T cells in non-severe SARS-CoV-2 infection. This clonotype was seen ten or more times. Unique molecular identifiers were affixed to single, distinct cDNA molecules. Each CDR3 protein gets one entry after TCRdb re-called the 5' RACE reads with MiXCR. The table lists approximately 100,000 distinct CDR3 sequences, about 11% of them singletons. The CDR3 totals 12 residues. V lost 5 bases and J 12 bases, leaving 14 bases between the germline ends. The genes are TRBV12-3 or TRBV12-4 and TRBJ2-1, with D maybe TRBD2 (5 bases). The TCR was taken from an adult who was a healthcare worker with PCR-confirmed SARS-CoV-2 infection or an uninfected control (not recorded which). The sequencing sample was made of whole blood. CDR3 nucleotides: TGTGCCAGCAGTCCAATAGCGTTAGGGCAGTTCTTC. Protein product: CASSPIALGQFF.